This T cell receptor (beta chain) stems from a study of cytomegalovirus exposure and HLA in healthy donors. General study results and limits: With later analysis, a missense DCLRE1C variant became linked to TCR beta V- and J-gene trimming. Most subjects' HLA-A and HLA-B alleles were reportedly predicted from TCR beta sequences.

Comment on this clone: Antigen unknown.

Primers: 60 Vbeta forward and 13 Jbeta reverse. Generated by immunoSEQ multiplex PCR, the TCRdb table keeps only in-frame clones and is missing some. The sample includes 150,000 or so clones, 68% of them seen just once. Sequenced input: PBMCs. The source of this sequence is a man between 25 and 39 years old in good health and CMV-seropositive.

Here the CDR3 reads CASSPEGPGAGELFF. The DNA of the CDR3 is TGCGCCAGCAGCCCGGAGGGCCCGGGGGCCGGGGAGCTGTTTTTT. The chain couples TRBV5-1 to TRBJ2-2, with TRBD2 as a possible D gene (6 bases). The CDR3 has 15 amino acids. CDR1 and CDR2 (germline): SGHRS, YFSETQ. V was shortened by 4 bases and J by 6 bases, with 16 bases between the two germline ends.